One and the same sample provided the 8 T cell receptor beta chains below, sequenced in a study of blood T cell repertoires in COVID-19. The protocol was immunoSEQ multiplex PCR, while the TCRdb copy is restricted to in-frame clones and leaves out a portion. Among some 150,000 clones, approximately 83% were seen once, and the ten largest hold approximately 9.2%. Sequenced: PBMCs or T cells enriched from blood (not recorded which). All receptors derive from a man between 45 and 60 years old who had recovered from COVID-19.

In this sample, this clone turned up once. The rearrangement joins TRBV27 to TRBJ2-2; weak D call: TRBD1 (5 bases). The length of the CDR3 is 15 residues. V lost 7 bases and J lost 1, with 13 bases in between. Germline lookup yields CDR1 MNHEY and CDR2 SMNVEV (reference sequence). Here the CDR3 reads CASKVGDMNTGELFF. CDR3 nucleotides: TGTGCCAGCAAGGTAGGGGATATGAACACCGGGGAGCTGTTTTTT.

This chain connects TRBV7-2 to TRBJ2-5; 7 nucleotides match TRBD1. Germline V gene data show CDR1 as SGHTA and CDR2 as FQGNSA. V was clipped by 1 base and J by 4 bases; unmatched bases: 6. The CDR3 is 15 residues long. CDR3 amino acids: CASSLDGTVRETQYF. The CDR3 DNA reads TGTGCCAGCAGCTTAGATGGGACAGTCAGAGAGACCCAGTACTTC.

J is TRBJ1-1 and V is TRBV29-1; 11 bases fit TRBD1. CDR1 and CDR2 from the germline V gene are SQVTM and ANQGSEA. There are 15 residues in the CDR3. Trimming at V came to 5 bases and at J to 0 bases, leaving 5 bases not matched to a gene. The CDR3 is CSVPGQGVVNTEAFF. CDR3 bases: TGCAGCGTTCCGGGACAGGGGGTTGTGAACACTGAAGCTTTCTTT.

This clone occurred a few times. The V call is TRBV5-4, the J call TRBJ1-4; tentative D call: TRBD1 (6 bases). CDR3 length: 14 amino acids. With 0 bases removed from V and 4 bases from J, the gap between germline ends came to 7 bases. Germline V gene sequence: CDR1 SGHNT, CDR2 YYREEE (reference sequence). The CDR3 loop reads CASSLGQDNEKLFF. CDR3 in DNA: TGTGCCAGCAGCTTGGGACAGGATAATGAAAAACTGTTTTTT.

DNA for the CDR3: TGTGCCAGCAGCTTAATAGCGGGGGGCACCGGGGAGCTGTTTTTT. It is translated as CASSLIAGGTGELFF. The V call is TRBV7-2, the J call TRBJ2-2; 10 positions match TRBD2. V lost 2 bases and J lost 4; bases outside the gene matches: 1. The CDR3 is 15 amino acids. Germline assignment: CDR1 SGHTA and CDR2 FQGNSA. The entire variable domain, with the rest obtained from reference TRBV7-2 and TRBJ2-2, is as follows: GAGVSQSPSNKVTEKGKDVELRCDPISGHTALYWYRQSLGQGLEFLIYFQGNSAPDKSGLPSDRFSAERTGGSVSTLTIQRTQQEDSAVYLCASSLIAGGTGELFFGEGSRLTVL.

As to this clone: The same CDR3 also results from other DNA sequences found in this sample. This chain joins TRBV7-9 and TRBJ1-5; D possibly corresponds to TRBD1 (5 bases). The CDR3 has 12 residues. V dropped 2 bases and J dropped 7 bases, with 6 bases sitting between them. Per germline, CDR1 SEHNR and CDR2 FQNEAQ (reference sequence). CDR3 sequence: CASSLRGQPQHF. CDR3 DNA: TGTGCCAGCAGCTTACGGGGGCAGCCCCAGCATTTT.

The genes are TRBV7-6 and TRBJ2-1, with 10 bases identical to TRBD2. Trimming cost V 4 bases and J 10 bases; bases outside gene matches: 10. Germline CDR1 is SGHVS and CDR2 is FNYEAQ. The CDR3 loop spans 15 amino acids. DNA of the CDR3: TGTGCCAGCAGCTCTACTAGCGGGGTAGCAATGGAGCAGTTCTTC. Translation gives CASSSTSGVAMEQFF.

The gene calls are TRBV5-6 and TRBJ2-7, with D possibly matching TRBD2 (5 bases). This CDR3 region has 12 residues. Germline CDR1 and CDR2: SGHDT and YYEEEE. Deletions cut 5 bases from V and 5 bases from J, with 11 bases between. CDR3 sequence reads: CASRRVGNEQYF. For the CDR3, the DNA is TGTGCCAGCAGGAGGGTAGGAAACGAGCAGTACTTC.